This T cell receptor beta chain appears in the sequencing data of a study of T cells in Graves' hyperthyroidism and ophthalmopathy. This clonotype was picked up many times. Researchers amplified the TCR beta CDR3 regions from RNA transcripts. HTBI primers were used for first-round RT-PCR of the TCR CDR3. TCRdb re-called the multiplex PCR reads through MiXCR, storing one row per CDR3 protein. The sample carries over 650,000 distinct CDR3 sequences, about 15% recorded once. The sample taken for sequencing was blood. The receptor's source is a man younger than 30 with Graves' hyperthyroidism.

CDR3 sequence (DNA): TGTGCCACCAGTGATGACGGTCAAGAGACCCAGTACTTC. This codes for CATSDDGQETQYF. The V call is TRBV24-1, the J call TRBJ2-5; D is uncertain. Per the germline V gene, CDR1 is KGHDR and CDR2 is SFDVKD. This CDR3 comprises 13 residues. V lost 3 bases and J lost 2, with 6 bases in between.